This TCR beta chain was sequenced for a study of blood T cell repertoires in COVID-19. Study-level background: Sites in the United States, Italy and Spain provided acute and convalescent COVID-19 samples.

Methods used by the authors: Amplified reference gene primers provided the basis for estimating nucleated cell counts. Profiled with immunoSEQ multiplex PCR; TCRdb holds only in-frame clones, not every one. V and J calls and clone size come straight from that table; D and trimming were deduced from the DNA. Of 200,000 to 300,000 clones listed, around four fifths are singletons. The CDR3 has 14 amino acids. Germline V lookup: CDR1 SNHLY, CDR2 FYNNEI. V lost 6 bases and J 5 bases, leaving 14 bases between the germline ends. This receptor was obtained from a man aged 35 to 55 with acute or convalescent COVID-19. The J gene is TRBJ2-1, the V gene TRBV2, with D possibly matching TRBD1 (5 bases). The specimen was peripheral blood. CDR3 sequence reads: CASSLRLTDNEQFF. In nucleotides, the CDR3 is TGTGCCAGCAGCCTTCGCTTGACAGACAATGAGCAGTTCTTC.